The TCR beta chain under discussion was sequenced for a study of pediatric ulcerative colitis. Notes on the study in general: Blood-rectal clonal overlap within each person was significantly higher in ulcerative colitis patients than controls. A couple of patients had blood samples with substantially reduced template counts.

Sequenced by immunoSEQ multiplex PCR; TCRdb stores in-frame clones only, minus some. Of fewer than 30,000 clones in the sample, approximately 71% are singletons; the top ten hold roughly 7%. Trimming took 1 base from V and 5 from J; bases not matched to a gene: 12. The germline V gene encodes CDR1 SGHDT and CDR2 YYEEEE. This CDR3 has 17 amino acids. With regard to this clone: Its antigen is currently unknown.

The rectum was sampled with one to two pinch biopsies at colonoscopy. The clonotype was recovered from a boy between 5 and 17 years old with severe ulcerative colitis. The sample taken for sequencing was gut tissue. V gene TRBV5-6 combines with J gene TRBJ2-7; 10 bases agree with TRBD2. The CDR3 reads CASSLLASGSIGHEQYF. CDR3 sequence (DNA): TGTGCCAGCAGCTTGTTAGCTAGCGGGAGTATCGGCCACGAGCAGTACTTC.